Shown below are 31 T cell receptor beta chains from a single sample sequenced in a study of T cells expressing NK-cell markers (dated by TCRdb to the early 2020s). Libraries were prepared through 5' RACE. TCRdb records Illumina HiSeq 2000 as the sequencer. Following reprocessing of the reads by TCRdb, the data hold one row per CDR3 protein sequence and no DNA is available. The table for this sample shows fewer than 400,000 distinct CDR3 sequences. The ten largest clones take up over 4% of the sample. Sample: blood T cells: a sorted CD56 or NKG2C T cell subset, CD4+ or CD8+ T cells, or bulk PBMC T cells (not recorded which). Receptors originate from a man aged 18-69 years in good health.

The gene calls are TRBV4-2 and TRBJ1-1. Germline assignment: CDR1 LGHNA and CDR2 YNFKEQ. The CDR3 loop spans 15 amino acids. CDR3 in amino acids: CASSQVGGGNAEAFF.

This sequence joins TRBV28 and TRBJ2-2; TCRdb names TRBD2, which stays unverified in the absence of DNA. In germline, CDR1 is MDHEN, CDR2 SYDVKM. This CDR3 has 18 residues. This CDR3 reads CATQLGLAGGPVTGELFF.

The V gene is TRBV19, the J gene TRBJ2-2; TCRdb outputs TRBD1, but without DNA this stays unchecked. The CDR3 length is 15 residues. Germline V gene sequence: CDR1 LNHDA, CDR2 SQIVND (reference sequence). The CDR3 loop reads CASTVGQGTTGELFF.

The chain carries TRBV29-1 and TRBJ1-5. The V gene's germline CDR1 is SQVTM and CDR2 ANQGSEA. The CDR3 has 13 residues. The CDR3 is CSVGTDSNQPQHF.

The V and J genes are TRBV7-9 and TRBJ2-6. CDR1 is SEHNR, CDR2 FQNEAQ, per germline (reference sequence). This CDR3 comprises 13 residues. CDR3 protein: CASSLAGPNVLTF.

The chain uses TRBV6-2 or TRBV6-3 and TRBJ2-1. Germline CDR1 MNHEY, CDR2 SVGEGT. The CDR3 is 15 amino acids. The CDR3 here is CASSKHSTSYNEQFF.

CDR3 protein: CSAKVRHGYTGELFF. This chain joins TRBV20-1 and TRBJ2-2. Germline V lookup: CDR1 DFQATT, CDR2 SNEGSKA (reference sequence). This CDR3 is 15 amino acids long.

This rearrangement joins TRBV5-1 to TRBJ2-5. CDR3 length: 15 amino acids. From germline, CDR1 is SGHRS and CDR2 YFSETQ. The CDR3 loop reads CASSLGSTPRETQYF.

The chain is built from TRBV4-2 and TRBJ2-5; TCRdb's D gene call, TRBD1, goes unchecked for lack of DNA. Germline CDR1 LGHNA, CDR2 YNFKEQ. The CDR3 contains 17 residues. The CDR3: CASSQSYRTGVEETQYF.

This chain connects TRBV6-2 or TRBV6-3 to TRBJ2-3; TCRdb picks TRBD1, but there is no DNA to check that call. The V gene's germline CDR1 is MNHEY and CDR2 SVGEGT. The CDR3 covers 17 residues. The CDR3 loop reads CASSYSGLPGQGDTQYF.

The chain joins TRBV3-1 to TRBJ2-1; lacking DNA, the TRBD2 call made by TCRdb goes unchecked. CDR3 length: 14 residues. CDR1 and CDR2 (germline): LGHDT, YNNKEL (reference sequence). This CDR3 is CASSLRLAYNEQFF.

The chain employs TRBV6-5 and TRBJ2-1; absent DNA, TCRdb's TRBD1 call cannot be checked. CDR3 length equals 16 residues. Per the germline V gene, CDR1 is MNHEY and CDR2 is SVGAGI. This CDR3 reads CASSPGQTGGGGEQFF.

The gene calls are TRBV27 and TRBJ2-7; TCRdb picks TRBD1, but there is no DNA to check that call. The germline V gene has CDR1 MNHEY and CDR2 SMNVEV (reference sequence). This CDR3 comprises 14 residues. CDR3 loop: CASSFQGKTYEQYF.

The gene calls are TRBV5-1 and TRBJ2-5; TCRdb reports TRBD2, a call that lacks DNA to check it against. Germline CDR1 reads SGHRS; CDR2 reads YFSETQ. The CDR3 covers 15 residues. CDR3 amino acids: CASSLRTTSGETQYF. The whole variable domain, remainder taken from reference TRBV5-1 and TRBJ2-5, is KAGVTQTPRYLIKTRGQQVTLSCSPISGHRSVSWYQQTPGQGLQFLFEYFSETQRNKGNFPGRFSGRQFSNSRSEMNVSTLELGDSALYLCASSLRTTSGETQYFGPGTRLLVL.

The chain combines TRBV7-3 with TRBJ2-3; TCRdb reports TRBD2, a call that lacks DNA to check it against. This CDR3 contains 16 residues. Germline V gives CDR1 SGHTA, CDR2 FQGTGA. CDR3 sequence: CASSQKRGGRADTQYF.

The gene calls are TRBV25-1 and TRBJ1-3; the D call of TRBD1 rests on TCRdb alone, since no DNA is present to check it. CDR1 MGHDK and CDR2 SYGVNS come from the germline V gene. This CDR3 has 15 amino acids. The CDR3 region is CASRGAGAAGNTIYF.

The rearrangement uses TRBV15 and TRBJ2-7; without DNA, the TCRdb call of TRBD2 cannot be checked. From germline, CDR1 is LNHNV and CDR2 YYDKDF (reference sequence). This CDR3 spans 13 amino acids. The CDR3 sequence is CATSREAGYEQYF.

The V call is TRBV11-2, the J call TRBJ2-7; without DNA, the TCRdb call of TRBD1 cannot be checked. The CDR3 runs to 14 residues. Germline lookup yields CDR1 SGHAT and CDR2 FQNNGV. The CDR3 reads CASSSQGGSYEQYF.

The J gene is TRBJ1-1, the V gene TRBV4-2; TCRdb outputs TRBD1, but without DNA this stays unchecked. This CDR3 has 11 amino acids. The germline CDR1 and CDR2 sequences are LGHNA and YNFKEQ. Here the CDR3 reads CASRWGTVAFF.

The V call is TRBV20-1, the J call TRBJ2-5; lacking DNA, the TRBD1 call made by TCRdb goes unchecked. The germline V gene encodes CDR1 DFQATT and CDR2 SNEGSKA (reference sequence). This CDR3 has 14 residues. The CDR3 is CSARRTASQETQYF.

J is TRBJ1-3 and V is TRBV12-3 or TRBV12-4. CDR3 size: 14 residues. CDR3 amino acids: CASSYYKSGNTIYF.

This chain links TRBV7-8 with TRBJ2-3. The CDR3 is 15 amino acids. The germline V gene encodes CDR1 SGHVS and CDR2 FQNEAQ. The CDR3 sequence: CASSLEPQIADTQYF.

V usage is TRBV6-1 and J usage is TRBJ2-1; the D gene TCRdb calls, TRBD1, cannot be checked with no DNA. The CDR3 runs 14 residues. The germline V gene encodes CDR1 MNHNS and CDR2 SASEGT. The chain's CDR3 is CASSAPSSYNEQFF.

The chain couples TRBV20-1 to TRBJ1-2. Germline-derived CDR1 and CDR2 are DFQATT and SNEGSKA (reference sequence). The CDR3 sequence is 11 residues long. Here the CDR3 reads CSASGGNGYTF.

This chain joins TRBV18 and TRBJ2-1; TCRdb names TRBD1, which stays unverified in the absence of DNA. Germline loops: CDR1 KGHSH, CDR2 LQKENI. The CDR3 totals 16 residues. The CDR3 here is CASSPRTADSYNEQFF.

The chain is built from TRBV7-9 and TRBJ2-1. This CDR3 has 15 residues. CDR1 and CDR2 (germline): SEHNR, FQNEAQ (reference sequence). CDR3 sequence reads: CASSRVRSGYNEQFF. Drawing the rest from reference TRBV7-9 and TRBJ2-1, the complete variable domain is DTGVSQNPRHKITKRGQNVTFRCDPISEHNRLYWYRQTLGQGPEFLTYFQNEAQLEKSRLLSDRFSAERPKGSFSTLEIQRTEQGDSAMYLCASSRVRSGYNEQFFGPGTRLTVL.

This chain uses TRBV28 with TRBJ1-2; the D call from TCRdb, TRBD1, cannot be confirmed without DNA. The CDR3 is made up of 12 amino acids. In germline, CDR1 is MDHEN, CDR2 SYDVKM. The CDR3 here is CASSPPGAGYTF.

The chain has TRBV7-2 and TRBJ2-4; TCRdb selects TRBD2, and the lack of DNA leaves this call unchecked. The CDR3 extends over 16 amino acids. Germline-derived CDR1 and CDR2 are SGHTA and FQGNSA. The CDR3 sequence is CASSLGQGPRINIQYF.

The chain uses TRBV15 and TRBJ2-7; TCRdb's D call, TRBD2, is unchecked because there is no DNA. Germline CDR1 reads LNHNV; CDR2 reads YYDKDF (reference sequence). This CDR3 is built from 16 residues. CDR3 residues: CATSRDWSSGPYEQYF.

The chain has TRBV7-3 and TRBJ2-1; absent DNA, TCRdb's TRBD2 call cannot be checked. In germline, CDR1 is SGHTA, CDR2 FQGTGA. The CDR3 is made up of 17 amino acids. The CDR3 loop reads CASSRNTGGSLASEQFF.

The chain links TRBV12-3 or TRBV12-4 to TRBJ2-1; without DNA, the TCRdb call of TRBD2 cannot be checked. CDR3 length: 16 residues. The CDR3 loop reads CASSLSSLAGVYEQFF.